Each of the 27 T cell receptor beta chains below was sequenced from the same sample in a study of CD8+ T cells in alopecia areata. Sequencing used cDNA as its template, made by extracting RNA and reverse transcribing it. The repertoire was sequenced with immunoSEQ multiplex PCR; TCRdb's copy has only in-frame clones and lacks some. Listed for the sample are about 3,000 clones, none seen a single time. Sample time point: mouse skin 3 weeks after grafting. This specimen consisted of skin, obtained at week 3. The receptors stem from a C3H/HeJ mouse with alopecia areata. This strain has MHC haplotype H2-k.

This clone was picked up a small number of times. Mouse gene names apply. The read ends 4 residues early relative to the CDR3; the germline J gene fills the gap. The rearrangement uses TRBV14 and TRBJ2-2, with D maybe TRBD1 (5 bases). Germline V gene lookup returns CDR1 SGHDT and CDR2 FRDEAV. The ends were cut back, 5 bases at V and 2 bases at J, with 10 bases in the middle. The CDR3 runs 14 residues. CDR3 amino acids: CASSPSGNTGQLYF. The covered CDR3 bases are TGTGCCAGCAGCCCCTCAGGGAACACCGGG.

This clone was observed many times. The germline and genes are mouse ones. The CDR3 bases that were read are TGTGCCAGCAGTGAAGGGGGCAACTATGCT. Its protein product is CASSEGGNYA. The full CDR3 protein reads CASSEGGNYAEQFF. J is TRBJ2-1 and V is TRBV13-1, with D possibly TRBD1 on 7 matching bases. The read halts 4 residues ahead of the CDR3 end, with the missing end drawn from the germline J gene. Germline CDR1 NSHNY, CDR2 SYGAGN. V was pared by 2 bases and J by 1 base, with 7 bases between. This CDR3 is built from 14 residues.

This clone was seen repeatedly, ten times or more. Gene names and germline refer to mouse. The read falls 4 residues short of the CDR3 end, and the missing part is taken from the germline J gene. The V and J genes are TRBV13-2 and TRBJ1-2; a possible D gene is TRBD1 (5 bases). The germline gives CDR1 NNHNN, CDR2 SYGAGS (reference sequence). V lost 1 base and J lost 0, with 7 bases in between. The CDR3 extends over 14 amino acids. The CDR3 DNA, read in part, is TGTGCCAGCGGTGATTTACAGGCAAACTCC. Its protein product is CASGDLQANS. The entire CDR3 sequence reads CASGDLQANSDYTF.

This clone was counted many times. Mouse germline and gene names are used. The CDR3 DNA, read in part, is TGTGCCAGCACTCAGGGGGCGGATGCAGAA. Its translation: CASTQGADAE. The full CDR3 protein reads CASTQGADAETLYF. V and J are TRBV13-1 and TRBJ2-3, with 8 bases that match TRBD1. The read finishes 4 residues shy of the CDR3 end, and the germline J gene is used to complete it. The germline CDR1 and CDR2 sequences are NSHNY and SYGAGN. The CDR3 is 14 amino acids. With 6 bases clipped from V and 2 bases from J, the junction kept 5 bases outside the gene matches.

This clone was recorded at least ten times. Gene labels here are mouse ones. The CDR3 protein is CASGRDRGYSDYTF. CDR3 bases read: TGTGCCAGCGGTCGGGACAGGGGATACTCC. The rearrangement joins TRBV13-2 to TRBJ1-2; 10 bases align to TRBD1. The CDR3 is cut off 4 residues early in the read; its end comes from the germline J gene. Trimming cost V 4 bases and J 3 bases; bases outside gene matches: 3. The CDR3 is made up of 14 amino acids. Per the germline V gene, CDR1 is NNHNN and CDR2 is SYGAGS (reference sequence).

This clone was found many times. The genes are named according to mouse. From the germline J gene comes the end of the CDR3, since the read stops 4 residues before it. The chain has TRBV19 and TRBJ2-7, with TRBD1 matching 11 bases. The CDR3 loop spans 13 amino acids. From germline, CDR1 is FNHDT and CDR2 SITEND (reference sequence). The covered CDR3 bases are TGTGCCAGCAGTATGGGACAGGGGGAT. Protein product: CASSMGQGD. In full, the CDR3 reads CASSMGQGDEQYF. Combining the CDR3 with reference TRBV19 and TRBJ2-7 gives the whole variable domain GGIITQTPKFLIGQEGQKLTLKCQQNFNHDTMYWYRQDSGKGLRLIYYSITENDLQKGDLSEGYDASREKKSSFSLTVTSAQKNEMAVFLCASSMGQGDEQYFGPGTRLTVL.

This clone appeared many times. The gene names given are mouse names. The read terminates 4 residues ahead of where the CDR3 ends, so the germline J gene completes it. The rearrangement uses TRBV14 and TRBJ2-7; 10 bases are a match to TRBD2. With V trimmed by 1 base and J by 3 bases, 1 base remained unmatched. The CDR3 totals 14 residues. Per the germline V gene, CDR1 is SGHDT and CDR2 is FRDEAV. CDR3: CASSFDWGDYEQYF. The sequenced part of the CDR3 DNA is TGTGCCAGCAGTTTCGACTGGGGGGACTAT.

Comment on this clone: Here the gene names and germline are mouse. The read is 4 residues too short to cover the CDR3 end, so that end is filled in from the germline J gene. The gene calls are TRBV14 and TRBJ2-4, with 9 positions matching TRBD2. The germline V gene has CDR1 SGHDT and CDR2 FRDEAV. V was clipped by 4 bases and J by 2 bases; unmatched bases: 2. This CDR3 has 14 residues. The CDR3 bases that were read are TGTGCCAGCAGTCACTGGGGGGATCAAAAC. This gives the protein CASSHWGDQN. The complete CDR3 protein is CASSHWGDQNTLYF.

This clone was counted between two and nine times. Mouse names are used for the genes. The read is 4 residues too short to cover the CDR3 end, so that end is filled in from the germline J gene. The rearrangement joins TRBV5 to TRBJ1-1; D uncertain. V shed 4 bases and J shed 1 base, with 4 bases lying between them. Germline assignment: CDR1 LGHNA and CDR2 YNLKQL (reference sequence). This CDR3 region has 12 residues. CDR3: CASSLVNTEVFF. The sequenced CDR3 bases are TGTGCCAGCAGCCTTGTAAACACA.

On this clone itself: The genes and germline here are from mouse. With the read ending 4 residues before the CDR3 end, the germline J gene is used to fill in that end. The genes are TRBV5 and TRBJ2-5, with 9 bases fitting TRBD2. J gave up 1 base and V 4 bases, and 9 bases lay outside the gene matches. Germline values: CDR1 LGHNA, CDR2 YNLKQL (reference sequence). This CDR3 has 17 residues. The CDR3: CASSPSGTGRDQDTQYF. The CDR3 DNA, read in part, is TGTGCCAGCAGCCCCTCCGGGACTGGGAGGGACCAAGAC.

This clone is labeled as medium-sized (0.01 to 0.1%). Gene names and germline match the mouse. The observed sequence ends 4 residues before the CDR3 terminus, with the missing tail filled in from the germline J gene. This chain joins TRBV17 and TRBJ2-3; D is possibly TRBD2 (6 bases). Per germline, CDR1 MNHDT and CDR2 YYDKIL. The CDR3 loop spans 15 amino acids. V was shortened by 6 bases and J by 0 bases, with 13 bases between the two germline ends. CDR3 DNA, as far as it was read: TGTGCTAGCAGCCTCGGGACTTTTAGTGCAGAA. Translation gives CASSLGTFSAE. The full CDR3 is CASSLGTFSAETLYF.

This clone was found many times. Gene names are mouse gene names. The CDR3 end lies 4 residues beyond the end of the read and is filled in from the germline J gene. The chain carries TRBV19 and TRBJ1-2; maybe TRBD1 (6 bases). In germline, CDR1 is FNHDT, CDR2 SITEND (reference sequence). V lost 2 bases and J lost 0, with 8 bases in between. The CDR3 covers 14 residues. CDR3 bases read: TGTGCCAGCAGTATGGACAGTTCAAACTCC. It is translated as CASSMDSSNS. The complete CDR3 reads CASSMDSSNSDYTF. Complete variable domain (other parts from reference TRBV19 and TRBJ1-2): GGIITQTPKFLIGQEGQKLTLKCQQNFNHDTMYWYRQDSGKGLRLIYYSITENDLQKGDLSEGYDASREKKSSFSLTVTSAQKNEMAVFLCASSMDSSNSDYTFGSGTRLLVI.

This clone was seen more than once but under ten times. Mouse germline and gene names are used. The read gets to within 4 residues of the CDR3 end, and the germline J gene fills in the rest. The chain employs TRBV13-2 and TRBJ2-5; 10 bases line up with TRBD1. Germline V gene sequence: CDR1 NNHNN, CDR2 SYGAGS (reference sequence). The CDR3 runs 15 residues. Losses at the gene ends were 7 bases for V and 0 bases for J; bases not matched to a gene: 5. This CDR3 is CASRDRGRNQDTQYF. Partial CDR3 DNA: TGTGCCAGCCGGGACAGGGGACGGAACCAAGAC.

This clone has more than one count but fewer than ten. All gene names here are mouse names. The sequence runs out 4 residues before the end of the CDR3; the remainder is reconstructed from the germline J gene. The chain has TRBV13-2 and TRBJ2-4; 8 nucleotides match TRBD2. The CDR3 consists of 17 residues. The V segment lost 0 bases and the J segment 0 bases; nucleotides outside the gene matches: 6. Looked up from germline, CDR1 is NNHNN and CDR2 is SYGAGS (reference sequence). The sequenced CDR3 bases are TGTGCCAGCGGTGATGCCACTGGGGGCTCTAGTCAAAAC. Its translation: CASGDATGGSSQN. Given in full, the CDR3 is CASGDATGGSSQNTLYF.

By sample share, this clone is medium-sized. Gene labels here are mouse ones. The read is 4 residues too short to cover the CDR3 end, so that end is filled in from the germline J gene. The rearrangement joins TRBV1 to TRBJ1-1; 8 bases line up with TRBD1. CDR1 and CDR2 (germline): NSQYPW, LRSPGD (reference sequence). The CDR3 has 13 residues. V trimming: 6 bases; J trimming: 1 base; junction bases outside the gene matches: 1. CDR3 sequence reads: CTCRTGGNTEVFF. The sequenced CDR3 bases are TGCACCTGCAGAACAGGGGGGAACACA.

By its share, this clone is medium-sized. Gene names refer to mouse genes. The CDR3 end falls 4 residues outside the read, so it is completed with the germline J gene. This chain connects TRBV19 to TRBJ2-7; 8 nucleotides align to TRBD1. Germline-derived CDR1 and CDR2 are FNHDT and SITEND (reference sequence). V was clipped by 5 bases and J by 3 bases; unmatched bases: 4. The CDR3 totals 13 residues. The CDR3 is CASSPTGGYEQYF. The DNA read from the CDR3 is TGTGCCAGCAGCCCAACAGGGGGCTAT. Full variable domain (rest looked up from reference TRBV19 and TRBJ2-7): GGIITQTPKFLIGQEGQKLTLKCQQNFNHDTMYWYRQDSGKGLRLIYYSITENDLQKGDLSEGYDASREKKSSFSLTVTSAQKNEMAVFLCASSPTGGYEQYFGPGTRLTVL.

This clone was detected ten times or more. Gene names are the mouse ones. The read ends 4 residues before the CDR3 terminus; that terminus is restored from the germline J gene. The rearrangement uses TRBV5 and TRBJ2-7; 11 nucleotides line up with TRBD1. The CDR3 is 13 residues long. Per the germline V gene, CDR1 is LGHNA and CDR2 is YNLKQL (reference sequence). CDR3 region: CASSPGQGDEQYF. The CDR3 DNA, read in part, is TGTGCCAGCAGCCCGGGACAGGGGGAT.

To note about this clone: Genes and germline are mouse. From the germline J gene comes the end of the CDR3, since the read stops 3 residues before it. The chain employs TRBV31 and TRBJ1-6; a possible D gene is TRBD1 (5 bases). TRBJ1-6 is annotated as an ORF whose role is uncertain. CDR3 length equals 14 residues. From germline, CDR1 is GKSSPN and CDR2 SITVG. V dropped 2 bases and J dropped 3 bases, with 8 bases sitting between them. Incomplete CDR3 DNA: TGTGCCTGGAGTGGAGACAGCTATAATTCGCCC. Protein sequence: CAWSGDSYNSP. The entire CDR3 is CAWSGDSYNSPLYF.

This clone has just a few counts. Gene names are mouse gene names. The read is 4 residues too short to cover the CDR3 end, so that end is filled in from the germline J gene. The J gene is TRBJ2-2, the V gene TRBV13-2, with 8 nucleotides matching TRBD2. This CDR3 spans 15 amino acids. CDR1 is NNHNN, CDR2 SYGAGS, per germline (reference sequence). V shed 4 bases, J shed 0 bases, and the junction held 2 bases outside the gene matches. The CDR3 region is CASGWGGPNTGQLYF. The sequenced CDR3 bases are TGTGCCAGCGGTTGGGGGGGGCCAAACACCGGG.

A remark on this clone: The germline and genes are mouse ones. The read stops 4 residues short of the end of the CDR3; the missing end is completed from the germline J gene. The genes are TRBV29 and TRBJ2-1; 12 bases are a match to TRBD1. CDR1 is MSHET, CDR2 SYDVDS, per germline. The CDR3 is 14 residues long. With 5 bases clipped from V and 6 bases from J, the junction kept 2 bases outside the gene matches. Here the CDR3 reads CASSRDRGLAEQFF. The sequenced part of the CDR3 DNA is TGTGCTAGCAGTCGGGACAGGGGGCTTGCT. Supplemented by reference TRBV29 and TRBJ2-1, the full variable domain reads DMKVTQMPRYLIKRMGENVLLECGQDMSHETMYWYRQDPGLGLQLIYISYDVDSNSEGDIPKGYRVSRKKREHFSLILDSAKTNQTSVYFCASSRDRGLAEQFFGPGTRLTVL.

This clone occurred many times. Mouse names are used for the genes. The observed sequence ends 4 residues before the CDR3 terminus, with the missing tail filled in from the germline J gene. The chain links TRBV13-2 to TRBJ2-5; 8 nucleotides line up with TRBD2. CDR1 is NNHNN and CDR2 is SYGAGS in the germline V gene (reference sequence). CDR3 size: 15 residues. The covered CDR3 bases are TGTGCCAGCGGTGATGAAGGGGGGGCGGAAGAC. This translates into CASGDEGGAED. The full CDR3 is CASGDEGGAEDTQYF.

This clone qualifies as large (0.1 to 1%). Genes and germline come from the mouse. Coverage ceases 4 residues before the CDR3 finishes, and the germline J gene fills in the end. The chain is built from TRBV19 and TRBJ2-7; D is perhaps TRBD1 (6 bases). The CDR3 is 13 residues long. Germline CDR1 is FNHDT and CDR2 is SITEND (reference sequence). The V and J ends lost 5 bases and 3 bases respectively, with 12 bases between them. The sequenced part of the CDR3 DNA is TGTGCCAGCAGACCCCGGGACAACTAT. Translating gives CASRPRDNY. The whole CDR3 is CASRPRDNYEQYF.

In its sample, this clone was seen many times. Genes here carry mouse names. The missing CDR3 end, 4 residues past where the read stops, is filled in from the germline J gene. V is TRBV13-1 and J is TRBJ2-3; 8 nucleotides agree with TRBD1. CDR3 length: 16 residues. Germline V CDR1 and CDR2: NSHNY, SYGAGN. V lost 0 bases and J lost 0; bases outside the gene matches: 3. Partial CDR3 DNA: TGTGCCAGCAGTGATGCCCAGGGGGCTAGTGCAGAA. This encodes CASSDAQGASAE. The CDR3 in its entirety is CASSDAQGASAETLYF.

This clone is deemed medium-sized. Gene and germline names: mouse. Partial CDR3 DNA: TGTGCCAGCAGTGCGGGACAGGGGGCA. Translated, it gives CASSAGQGA. The complete CDR3 sequence is CASSAGQGAEVFF. V gene TRBV13-1 combines with J gene TRBJ1-1, with TRBD1 matching over 11 bases. The sequenced fragment ends 4 residues before the CDR3 boundary, so the rest is inferred from the germline J gene. The CDR3 loop spans 13 amino acids. Germline V lookup: CDR1 NSHNY, CDR2 SYGAGN.

This clone is termed medium-sized (0.01 to 0.1%). The gene names here belong to mouse. The sequence runs out 4 residues before the end of the CDR3; the remainder is reconstructed from the germline J gene. This chain uses TRBV19 with TRBJ2-5; the match to TRBD2 covers 7 bases. This CDR3 is built from 13 residues. The germline gives CDR1 FNHDT, CDR2 SITEND (reference sequence). The CDR3 here is CASSMLGVDTQYF. The covered CDR3 bases are TGTGCCAGCAGTATGCTGGGGGTGGAC.

This clone is labeled as medium-sized (0.01 to 0.1%). Any gene name here is a mouse gene name. The read ends 4 residues before the CDR3 terminus; that terminus is restored from the germline J gene. The chain uses TRBV16 and TRBJ2-4; 8 bases line up with TRBD2. In germline, CDR1 is SGHSA, CDR2 FRNQAP. V trimming: 5 bases; J trimming: 1 base; junction bases outside the gene matches: 8. This CDR3 is built from 16 residues. The CDR3 bases that were read are TGTGCAAGCAGCCCTCCTGGGGGGATGCGTCAAAAC. Protein sequence: CASSPPGGMRQN. The entire CDR3 protein reads CASSPPGGMRQNTLYF.

By sample fraction, this clone is medium-sized. Gene names are the mouse ones. The read is 4 residues too short to cover the CDR3 end, so that end is filled in from the germline J gene. The V and J genes are TRBV5 and TRBJ2-5; 11 bases are shared with TRBD2. The CDR3 covers 15 residues. CDR1 and CDR2 from the germline V gene are LGHNA and YNLKQL (reference sequence). Germline trimming cut 2 bases from V and 3 bases from J; bases unmatched to any gene: 1. The CDR3 loop reads CASSQRDWGQDTQYF. Partial CDR3 DNA: TGTGCCAGCAGCCAACGGGACTGGGGGCAAGAC.